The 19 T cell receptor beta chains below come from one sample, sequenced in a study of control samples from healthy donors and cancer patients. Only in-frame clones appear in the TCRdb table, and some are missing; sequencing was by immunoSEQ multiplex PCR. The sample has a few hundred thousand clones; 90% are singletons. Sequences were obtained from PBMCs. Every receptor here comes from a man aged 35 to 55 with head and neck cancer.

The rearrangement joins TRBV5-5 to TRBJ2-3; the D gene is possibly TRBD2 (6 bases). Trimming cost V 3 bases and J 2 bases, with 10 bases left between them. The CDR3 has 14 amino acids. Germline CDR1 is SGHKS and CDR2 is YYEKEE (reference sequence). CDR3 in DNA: TGTGCCAGCAGCTGGGACTTACTCACAGATACGCAGTATTTT. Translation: CASSWDLLTDTQYF.

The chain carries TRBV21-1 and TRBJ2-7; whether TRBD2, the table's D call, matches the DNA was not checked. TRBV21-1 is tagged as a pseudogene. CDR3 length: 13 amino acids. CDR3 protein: CASKRKRKYEQYF. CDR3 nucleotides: TGTGCCAGCAAGCGGAAACGGAAATACGAGCAGTACTTC.

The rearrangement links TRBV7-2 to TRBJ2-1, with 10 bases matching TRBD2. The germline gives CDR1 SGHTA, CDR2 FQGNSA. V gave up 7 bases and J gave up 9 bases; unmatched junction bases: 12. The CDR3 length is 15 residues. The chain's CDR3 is CASKSGRAAPSEQFF. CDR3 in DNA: TGTGCCAGCAAAAGCGGGAGGGCCGCCCCATCTGAGCAGTTCTTC.

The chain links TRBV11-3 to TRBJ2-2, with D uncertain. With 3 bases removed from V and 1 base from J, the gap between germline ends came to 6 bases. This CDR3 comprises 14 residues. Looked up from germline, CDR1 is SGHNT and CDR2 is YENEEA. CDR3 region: CASSLQENTGELFF. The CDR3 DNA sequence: TGTGCCAGCAGCTTGCAGGAGAACACCGGGGAGCTGTTTTTT.

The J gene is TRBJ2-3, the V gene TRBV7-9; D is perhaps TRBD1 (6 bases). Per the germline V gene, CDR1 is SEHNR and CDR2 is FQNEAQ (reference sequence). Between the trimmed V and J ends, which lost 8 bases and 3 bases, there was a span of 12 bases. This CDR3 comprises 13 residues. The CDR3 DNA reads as TGTGCCAGCGAGGGCAGGGGAACAGATACGCAGTATTTT. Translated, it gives CASEGRGTDTQYF.

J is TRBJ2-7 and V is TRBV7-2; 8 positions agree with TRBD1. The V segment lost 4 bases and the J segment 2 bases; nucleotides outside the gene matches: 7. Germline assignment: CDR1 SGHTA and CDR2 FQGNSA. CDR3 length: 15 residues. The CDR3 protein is CASSSSRGLAYEQYF. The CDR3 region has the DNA TGTGCCAGCAGCTCCAGCAGGGGGCTAGCCTACGAGCAGTACTTC.

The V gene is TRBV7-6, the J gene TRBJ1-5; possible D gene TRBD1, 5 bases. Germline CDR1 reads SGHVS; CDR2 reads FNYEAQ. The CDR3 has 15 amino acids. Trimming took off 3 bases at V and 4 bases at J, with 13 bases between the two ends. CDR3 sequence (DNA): TGTGCCAGCAGCTTGGGGGTCATCGGGAATCAGCCCCAGCATTTT. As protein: CASSLGVIGNQPQHF.

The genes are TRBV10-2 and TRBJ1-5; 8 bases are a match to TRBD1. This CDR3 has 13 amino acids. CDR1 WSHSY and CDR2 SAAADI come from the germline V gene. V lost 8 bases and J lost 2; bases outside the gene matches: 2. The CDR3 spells CASSDRGNQPQHF. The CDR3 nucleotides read TGCGCCAGCTCGGACAGGGGCAATCAGCCCCAGCATTTT.

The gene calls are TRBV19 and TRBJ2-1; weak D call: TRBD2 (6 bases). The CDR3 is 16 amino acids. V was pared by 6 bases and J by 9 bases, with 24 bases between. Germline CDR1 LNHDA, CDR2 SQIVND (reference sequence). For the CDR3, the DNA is TGTGCCAGTAGAACCCCGGCAGGACCCATCGGGGGTGAGCAGTTCTTC. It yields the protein CASRTPAGPIGGEQFF.

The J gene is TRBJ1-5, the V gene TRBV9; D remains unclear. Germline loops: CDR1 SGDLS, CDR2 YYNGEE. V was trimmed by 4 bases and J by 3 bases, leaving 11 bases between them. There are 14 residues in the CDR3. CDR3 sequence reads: CASSPSTYNQPQHF. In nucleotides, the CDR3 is TGTGCCAGCAGCCCGAGTACCTACAATCAGCCCCAGCATTTT.

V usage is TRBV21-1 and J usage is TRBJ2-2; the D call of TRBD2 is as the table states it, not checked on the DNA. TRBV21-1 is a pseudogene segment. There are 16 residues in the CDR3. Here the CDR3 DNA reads TGTGCCAGCATCCCAAAAGGCGGGAGTTGGACCGGGGAGCTGTTTTTT. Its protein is CASIPKGGSWTGELFF.

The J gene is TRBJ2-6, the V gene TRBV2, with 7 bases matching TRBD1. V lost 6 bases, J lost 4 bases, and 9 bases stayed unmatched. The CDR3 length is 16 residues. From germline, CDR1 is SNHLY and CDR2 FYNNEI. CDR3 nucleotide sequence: TGTGCCAGCAGAATTAACAGGGGCTCAGGGGCCAACGTCCTGACTTTC. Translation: CASRINRGSGANVLTF.

The CDR3, as DNA: TGCGCCAGCAGCCCGGGACCGAACACCGGGGAGCTGTTTTTT. Its translation: CASSPGPNTGELFF. The chain couples TRBV4-3 to TRBJ2-2; tentatively, D is TRBD1 or TRBD2 (5 bases each). Germline V gene lookup returns CDR1 LGHNA and CDR2 YSLEER. The V end was cut by 4 bases, the J end by 0 bases, with 6 bases between. The CDR3 is 14 residues long.

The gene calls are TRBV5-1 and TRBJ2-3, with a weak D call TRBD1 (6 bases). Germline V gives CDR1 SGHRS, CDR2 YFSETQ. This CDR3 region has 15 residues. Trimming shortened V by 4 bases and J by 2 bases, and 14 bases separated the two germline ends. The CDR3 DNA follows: TGCGCCAGCAGCCCGGGACAAACATCCACAGATACGCAGTATTTT. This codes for CASSPGQTSTDTQYF.

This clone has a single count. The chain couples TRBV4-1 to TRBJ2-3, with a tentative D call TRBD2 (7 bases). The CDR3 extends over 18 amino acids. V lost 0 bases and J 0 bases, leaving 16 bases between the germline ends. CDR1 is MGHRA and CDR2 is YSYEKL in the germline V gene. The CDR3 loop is CASSQDPSGGLSTDTQYF. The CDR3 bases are TGCGCCAGCAGCCAAGATCCATCGGGGGGCCTCAGCACAGATACGCAGTATTTT.

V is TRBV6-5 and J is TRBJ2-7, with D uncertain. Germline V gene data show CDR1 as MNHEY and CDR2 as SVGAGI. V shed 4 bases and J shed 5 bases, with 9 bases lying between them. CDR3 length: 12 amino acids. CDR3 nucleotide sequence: TGTGCCAGCAGTTCCACCCGGCACGAGCAGTACTTC. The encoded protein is CASSSTRHEQYF.

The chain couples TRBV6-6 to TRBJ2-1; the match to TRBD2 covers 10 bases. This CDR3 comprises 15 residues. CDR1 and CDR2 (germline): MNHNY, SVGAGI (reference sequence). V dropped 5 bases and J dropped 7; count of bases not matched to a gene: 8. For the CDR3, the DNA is TGTGCCAGCAGTAGCGCAGCGGGAGGGCATAATGAGCAGTTCTTC. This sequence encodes CASSSAAGGHNEQFF.

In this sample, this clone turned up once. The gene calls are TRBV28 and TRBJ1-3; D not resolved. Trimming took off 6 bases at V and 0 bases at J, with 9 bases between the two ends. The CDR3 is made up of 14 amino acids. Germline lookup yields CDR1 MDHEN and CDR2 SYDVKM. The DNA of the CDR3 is TGTGCCAGCAGACCCATTAGCTCTGGAAACACCATATATTTT. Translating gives CASRPISSGNTIYF.

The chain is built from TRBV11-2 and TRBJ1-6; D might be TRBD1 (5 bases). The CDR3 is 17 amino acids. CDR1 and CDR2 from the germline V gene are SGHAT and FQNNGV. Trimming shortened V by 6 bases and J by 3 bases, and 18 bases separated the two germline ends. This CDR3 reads CASSPDSGGGYNSPLHF. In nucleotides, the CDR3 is TGTGCCAGCAGTCCCGACAGCGGGGGAGGCTATAATTCACCCCTCCACTTT.